These 32 T cell receptor beta chains came from one sample sequenced in a study of beta chain features in type 1 diabetes. Study-level results: Moderately but significantly shorter TCRB CDR3s were found in Type 1 diabetes patients in all four CD4+ subsets.

No antigen has been identified for these receptors. Sequencing targeted expressed TCRB transcripts, as all isolated RNA had been reverse transcribed. Sequenced by immunoSEQ multiplex PCR; TCRdb stores in-frame clones only, minus some. The sample includes a few hundred thousand clones, roughly 13% of them seen just once. The sample was naive CD4+ T cells from blood. These receptors all come from a young woman with type 1 diabetes.

The CDR3 sequence is CASSYSQETQYF. Here the CDR3 DNA reads TGTGCCAGCAGTTACTCCCAAGAGACCCAGTACTTC. The chain uses TRBV7-2 and TRBJ2-5; D gene uncertain. The CDR3 has 12 residues. Trimming pared 6 bases from V and 1 base from J, leaving 6 bases between. Germline V gene data show CDR1 as SGHTA and CDR2 as FQGNSA.

The chain uses TRBV11-2 and TRBJ2-7; D gene ambiguous. Germline V gene data show CDR1 as SGHAT and CDR2 as FQNNGV. V gave up 3 bases and J gave up 3 bases, with 12 bases separating them. This CDR3 has 14 residues. This CDR3 reads CASSFRRKRYEQYV. The CDR3 nucleotides are TGTGCCAGCAGCTTTAGGCGGAAACGCTACGAGCAGTACGTC.

This chain links TRBV5-1 with TRBJ1-2; maybe TRBD1 (6 bases). The length of the CDR3 is 13 residues. Trimming removed 0 bases from V and 3 bases from J, with 6 bases in between. CDR1 is SGHRS, CDR2 YFSETQ, per germline. The CDR3 protein is CASSLAGDYGYTF. DNA of the CDR3: TGCGCCAGCAGCTTGGCAGGGGACTATGGCTACACCTTC.

The J gene is TRBJ1-3, the V gene TRBV30; the D is unclear. The length of the CDR3 is 13 residues. Between the trimmed V and J ends, which lost 4 bases and 1 base, there was a span of 8 bases. From germline, CDR1 is GTSNPN and CDR2 SVGIG (reference sequence). The CDR3 DNA follows: TGTGCCTGGACAGCGGAGTCTGGAAACACCATATATTTT. Translating it yields CAWTAESGNTIYF.

This clone has only a few counts. This rearrangement joins TRBV25-1 to TRBJ1-2; TRBD1 is a possible D gene (5 bases). Trimming shortened V by 4 bases and J by 4 bases, and 16 bases separated the two germline ends. Germline CDR1 MGHDK, CDR2 SYGVNS. This CDR3 is built from 15 residues. CDR3 sequence reads: CASSAAPQEIYGYTF. In nucleotides, the CDR3 is TGTGCCAGCAGTGCGGCCCCACAGGAGATCTATGGCTACACCTTC.

This chain links TRBV28 with TRBJ2-7; D is perhaps TRBD1 (6 bases). The germline V and J ends were trimmed by 6 bases and 2 bases, with 11 bases remaining between them. The CDR3 is made up of 13 amino acids. Germline V gene sequence: CDR1 MDHEN, CDR2 SYDVKM. In DNA, the CDR3 is TGTGCCAGCAGATTGGGGACAACCTACGAGCAGTACTTC. Protein product: CASRLGTTYEQYF. Filled out from reference TRBV28 and TRBJ2-7, the complete variable domain reads DVKVTQSSRYLVKRTGEKVFLECVQDMDHENMFWYRQDPGLGLRLIYFSYDVKMKEKGDIPEGYSVSREKKERFSLILESASTNQTSMYLCASRLGTTYEQYFGPGTRLTVT.

V gene TRBV7-9 combines with J gene TRBJ2-1, with TRBD2 matching 11 bases. Losses at the gene ends were 6 bases for V and 6 bases for J; bases not matched to a gene: 10. Per the germline V gene, CDR1 is SEHNR and CDR2 is FQNEAQ (reference sequence). This CDR3 has 16 residues. The CDR3 nucleotides read TGTGCCAGCAGGAAACCTAGCGGGAGGCGGCTCAATGAGCAGTTCTTC. Translation: CASRKPSGRRLNEQFF.

This clone was recorded a few times. The chain links TRBV7-3 to TRBJ1-1; D is unclear. From germline, CDR1 is SGHTA and CDR2 FQGTGA. V shed 5 bases and J shed 5 bases, with 15 bases lying between them. The CDR3 runs to 14 residues. This CDR3 reads CASSPTPGVTEAFF. The CDR3 DNA reads TGTGCCAGCAGCCCCACCCCGGGAGTAACTGAAGCTTTCTTT.

This clone was observed a handful of times. The V and J genes are TRBV7-9 and TRBJ2-2; the D gene is possibly TRBD2 (6 bases). Per the germline V gene, CDR1 is SEHNR and CDR2 is FQNEAQ (reference sequence). This CDR3 region has 14 residues. The V gene lost 5 bases and the J gene lost 5 bases, with 12 bases spanning the gap. The DNA of the CDR3 is TGTGCCAGCAGCAGACAAGGGAGGACCGGGGAGCTGTTTTTT. Its protein product is CASSRQGRTGELFF.

This clone was detected a few times. The chain couples TRBV7-6 to TRBJ1-5; D call uncertain. The CDR3 runs to 13 residues. Germline V CDR1 and CDR2: SGHVS, FNYEAQ. The ends were cut back, 0 bases at V and 6 bases at J, with 6 bases in the middle. The CDR3 nucleotides are TGTGCCAGCAGCTTAGCGCGAAGTCAGCCCCAGCATTTT. Protein product: CASSLARSQPQHF.

The rearrangement uses TRBV6-1 and TRBJ2-1; 8 bases match TRBD1. The CDR3 has 16 residues. Germline lookup yields CDR1 MNHNS and CDR2 SASEGT. The ends lost 4 bases at V and 2 bases at J; junction bases unmatched: 7. CDR3 nucleotides: TGTGCCAGCAGTGGAAGACAGGGGATTCCCTACAATGAGCAGTTCTTC. Translation gives CASSGRQGIPYNEQFF.

V gene TRBV5-1 combines with J gene TRBJ2-6; D is perhaps TRBD1 (5 bases). With 4 bases removed from V and 2 bases from J, the gap between germline ends came to 13 bases. Germline V gene data show CDR1 as SGHRS and CDR2 as YFSETQ. The CDR3 sequence is 16 residues long. In nucleotides, the CDR3 is TGCGCCAGCAGCCACTCAGGGTCGCCTGGGGCCAACGTCCTGACTTTC. Protein product: CASSHSGSPGANVLTF.

The chain recombines TRBV5-1 with TRBJ2-7, with D possibly matching TRBD1 (7 bases). The CDR3 spans 15 residues. The germline CDR1 and CDR2 sequences are SGHRS and YFSETQ. V was shortened by 4 bases and J by 1 base, with 15 bases between the two germline ends. The CDR3 DNA follows: TGCGCCAGCAGCCCCGAGACAGGGAGGTCCTACGAGCAGTACTTC. Translated, it gives CASSPETGRSYEQYF.

In its sample, this clone was seen a few times. The chain links TRBV7-2 to TRBJ2-7; 11 bases are a match to TRBD2. This CDR3 contains 14 residues. Germline V lookup: CDR1 SGHTA, CDR2 FQGNSA. Trimming cost V 3 bases and J 7 bases; bases outside gene matches: 5. This CDR3 reads CASSFSGGVGEQYV. Written as DNA, the CDR3 is TGTGCCAGCAGCTTTAGCGGGGGGGTGGGTGAGCAGTACGTC.

This clone was seen a few times. The rearrangement joins TRBV15 to TRBJ2-7; tentatively, D is TRBD1 (6 bases). This CDR3 contains 14 residues. V was trimmed by 4 bases and J by 1 base, leaving 11 bases between them. Looked up from germline, CDR1 is LNHNV and CDR2 is YYDKDF (reference sequence). The CDR3 is CATSKQGESYEQYF. The DNA for the CDR3 is TGTGCCACCAGCAAACAGGGAGAATCCTACGAGCAGTACTTC.

This clone was recorded a few times. The chain combines TRBV2 with TRBJ2-7; a weak D match, TRBD1 (6 bases). Trimming pared 8 bases from V and 0 bases from J, leaving 14 bases between. Germline CDR1 SNHLY, CDR2 FYNNEI. The CDR3 is 14 amino acids. The CDR3 DNA follows: TGTGCCAGCGTTAGGACAGCTACCTCCTACGAGCAGTACTTC. This sequence encodes CASVRTATSYEQYF.

The chain employs TRBV6-9 and TRBJ2-7, with D uncertain. The CDR3 contains 12 residues. Germline values: CDR1 MNHGY, CDR2 SVAAGI. V lost 2 bases and J lost 7, with 9 bases in between. DNA of the CDR3: TGTGCCAGCAGTTATCCCCGCTGGGAGCAGTACGTC. Encoded protein: CASSYPRWEQYV.

This clone was recorded at least ten times. The chain recombines TRBV2 with TRBJ2-1; the D gene is possibly TRBD1 (6 bases). The CDR3 is 10 amino acids. The germline gives CDR1 SNHLY, CDR2 FYNNEI. The V end lost 6 bases, the J end lost 15 bases, and 12 bases lay between the germline ends. CDR3 protein: CASRLQGWFF. In nucleotides, the CDR3 is TGTGCCAGCAGGTTACAGGGTTGGTTCTTC.

This clone was counted a few times. V usage is TRBV14 and J usage is TRBJ2-2, with TRBD1 as a possible D gene (6 bases). The CDR3 contains 13 residues. Germline CDR1 reads SGHDN; CDR2 reads FVKESK. The germline V and J ends were trimmed by 8 bases and 2 bases, with 9 bases remaining between them. In DNA, the CDR3 is TGTGCCAGCCTGGACAGAAACACCGGGGAGCTGTTTTTT. Translated: CASLDRNTGELFF.

In its sample, this clone was seen a few times. This chain uses TRBV20-1 with TRBJ2-3; D gene ambiguous. Trimming took off 5 bases at V and 6 bases at J, with 9 bases between the two ends. There are 11 residues in the CDR3. Germline loops: CDR1 DFQATT, CDR2 SNEGSKA (reference sequence). The DNA of the CDR3 is TGCAGTGCTGAGCTCGTGGATACGCAGTATTTT. Translating gives CSAELVDTQYF.

This rearrangement joins TRBV5-1 to TRBJ2-1; TRBD1 aligns across 7 bases. CDR3 length: 15 residues. In germline, CDR1 is SGHRS, CDR2 YFSETQ. With V trimmed by 0 bases and J by 7 bases, 7 bases remained unmatched. As DNA, the CDR3 is TGCGCCAGCAGCTTGGATCGTGCAGGGGGTAATGAGCAGTTCTTC. Translation: CASSLDRAGGNEQFF.

This clone was detected only a few times. V is TRBV2 and J is TRBJ1-5; D is undetermined. The germline CDR1 and CDR2 sequences are SNHLY and FYNNEI. The CDR3 spans 15 residues. Trimming cost V 4 bases and J 1 base, with 11 bases left between them. CDR3: CASSVDLRSNQPQHF. DNA of the CDR3: TGTGCCAGCAGTGTTGACTTAAGAAGCAATCAGCCCCAGCATTTT.

This clone occurred a few times. This rearrangement joins TRBV27 to TRBJ2-4, with 8 bases that match TRBD1. The V and J ends lost 2 bases and 6 bases, in that order; junction bases with no gene match: 6. CDR1 is MNHEY, CDR2 SMNVEV, per germline (reference sequence). This CDR3 is 15 amino acids long. The CDR3: CASSLTDRAGNIQYF. The CDR3 bases are TGTGCCAGCAGTTTAACGGACAGGGCCGGAAACATTCAGTACTTC.

A few counts support this clone. This sequence joins TRBV11-2 and TRBJ2-3, with a tentative D call TRBD1 (5 bases). V lost 6 bases and J 0 bases, leaving 16 bases between the germline ends. The CDR3 covers 16 residues. Germline CDR1 reads SGHAT; CDR2 reads FQNNGV. The CDR3 spells CASRARGIPSTDTQYF. In DNA form, the CDR3 reads TGTGCCAGCAGGGCAAGGGGCATACCTAGCACAGATACGCAGTATTTT.

This clone was found a few times. The chain has TRBV5-4 and TRBJ2-1; tentative D call: TRBD2 (6 bases). The CDR3 length is 15 residues. Germline V gives CDR1 SGHNT, CDR2 YYREEE (reference sequence). V lost 0 bases and J lost 0, with 7 bases in between. CDR3 amino acids: CASSLDGSSYNEQFF. For the CDR3, the DNA is TGTGCCAGCAGCTTGGACGGGAGCTCCTACAATGAGCAGTTCTTC.

This clone was observed a few times. The gene calls are TRBV11-3 and TRBJ2-1, with 8 bases matching TRBD2. There are 15 residues in the CDR3. Per the germline V gene, CDR1 is SGHNT and CDR2 is YENEEA. The junction had 3 bases not matched to a gene; V was cut back by 1 base and J by 4 bases. CDR3 in amino acids: CASSLGVAGYNEQFF. CDR3 sequence (DNA): TGTGCCAGCAGCTTAGGAGTAGCGGGATACAATGAGCAGTTCTTC.

This clone was observed a few times. The chain has TRBV30 and TRBJ2-7, with D maybe TRBD2 (6 bases). V lost 4 bases and J 0 bases, leaving 19 bases between the germline ends. The V gene's germline CDR1 is GTSNPN and CDR2 SVGIG (reference sequence). This CDR3 is built from 16 residues. CDR3 sequence reads: CAWNAGSSSPSYEQYF. DNA of the CDR3: TGTGCCTGGAATGCCGGGAGCTCCTCACCCTCCTACGAGCAGTACTTC. Combining the CDR3 with reference TRBV30 and TRBJ2-7 gives the whole variable domain SQTIHQWPATLVQPVGSPLSLECTVEGTSNPNLYWYRQAAGRGLQLLFYSVGIGQISSEVPQNLSASRPQDRQFILSSKKLLLSDSGFYLCAWNAGSSSPSYEQYFGPGTRLTVT.

The genes are TRBV5-4 and TRBJ2-3, with 8 bases aligning to TRBD1. The CDR3 consists of 15 residues. Looked up from germline, CDR1 is SGHNT and CDR2 is YYREEE (reference sequence). V trimming: 3 bases; J trimming: 0 bases; junction bases outside the gene matches: 3. For the CDR3, the DNA is TGTGCCAGCAGCTACCGACAGGGGAGCACAGATACGCAGTATTTT. Translated, it gives CASSYRQGSTDTQYF.

This clone was seen a few times. The J gene is TRBJ2-7, the V gene TRBV7-8; D is uncertain. Trimming shortened V by 1 base and J by 6 bases, and 10 bases separated the two germline ends. The CDR3 totals 13 residues. Germline loops: CDR1 SGHVS, CDR2 FQNEAQ. The CDR3 sequence: CASSLVGFSEQYV. As DNA, the CDR3 is TGTGCCAGCAGCTTAGTGGGCTTTTCCGAGCAGTACGTC.

This clone was observed a few times. V is TRBV30 and J is TRBJ1-5; D not certain. The CDR3 consists of 13 residues. V was clipped by 2 bases and J by 2 bases, with 7 bases between them. Germline V gene sequence: CDR1 GTSNPN, CDR2 SVGIG (reference sequence). The DNA for the CDR3 is TGTGCCTGGAGTCGGGAGGGCAATCAGCCCCAGCATTTT. This encodes CAWSREGNQPQHF. Combining the CDR3 with reference TRBV30 and TRBJ1-5 gives the whole variable domain SQTIHQWPATLVQPVGSPLSLECTVEGTSNPNLYWYRQAAGRGLQLLFYSVGIGQISSEVPQNLSASRPQDRQFILSSKKLLLSDSGFYLCAWSREGNQPQHFGDGTRLSIL.

CDR3: CASSPGLAGETDTQYF. DNA of the CDR3: TGTGCCAGCAGCCCGGGACTAGCGGGAGAAACAGATACGCAGTATTTT. The gene calls are TRBV6-6 and TRBJ2-3; 14 bases fit TRBD2. Germline-derived CDR1 and CDR2 are MNHNY and SVGAGI (reference sequence). The CDR3 contains 16 residues. V lost 6 bases, J lost 3 bases, and 5 bases stayed unmatched.

This clone was counted only a few times. The V and J genes are TRBV6-6 and TRBJ1-2; no firm D call. The germline CDR1 and CDR2 sequences are MNHNY and SVGAGI (reference sequence). The CDR3 spans 15 residues. Trimming took off 7 bases at V and 0 bases at J, with 15 bases between the two ends. The CDR3 loop is CASTTPAETNYGYTF. The CDR3 bases are TGTGCCAGCACCACCCCGGCGGAAACTAACTATGGCTACACCTTC.